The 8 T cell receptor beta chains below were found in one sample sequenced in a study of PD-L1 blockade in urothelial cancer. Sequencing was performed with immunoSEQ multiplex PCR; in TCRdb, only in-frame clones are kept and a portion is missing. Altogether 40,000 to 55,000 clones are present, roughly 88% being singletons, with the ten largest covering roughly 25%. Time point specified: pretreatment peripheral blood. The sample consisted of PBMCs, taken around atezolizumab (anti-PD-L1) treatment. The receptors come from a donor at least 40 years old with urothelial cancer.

This CDR3 is CASSLRAGEADTQYF. In DNA form, the CDR3 reads TGTGCCAGCAGCTTGAGGGCGGGAGAGGCGGATACGCAGTATTTT. The chain joins TRBV5-4 to TRBJ2-3; 7 bases are shared with TRBD2. CDR1 is SGHNT, CDR2 YYREEE, per germline (reference sequence). The CDR3 has 15 amino acids. Unmatched junction bases numbered 8, after V lost 1 base and J lost 6 bases.

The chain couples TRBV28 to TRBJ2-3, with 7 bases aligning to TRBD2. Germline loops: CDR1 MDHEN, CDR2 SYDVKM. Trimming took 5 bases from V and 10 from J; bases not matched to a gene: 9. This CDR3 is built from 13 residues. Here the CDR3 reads CASSGEGHSAQYF. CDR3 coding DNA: TGTGCCAGCAGTGGGGAGGGCCACTCTGCGCAGTATTTT.

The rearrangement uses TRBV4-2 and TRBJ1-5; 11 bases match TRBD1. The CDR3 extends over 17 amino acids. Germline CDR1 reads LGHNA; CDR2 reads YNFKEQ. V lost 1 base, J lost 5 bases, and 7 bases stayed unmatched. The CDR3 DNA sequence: TGTGCCAGCAGCCAAGCGGGACAGGGGGGTAGGGATCAGCCCCAGCATTTT. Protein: CASSQAGQGGRDQPQHF.

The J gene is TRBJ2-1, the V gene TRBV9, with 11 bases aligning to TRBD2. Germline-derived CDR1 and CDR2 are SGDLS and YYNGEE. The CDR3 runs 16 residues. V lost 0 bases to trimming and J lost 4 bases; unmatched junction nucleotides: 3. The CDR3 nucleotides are TGTGCCAGCAGCGTAGAGGGGACTAGCGGATACAATGAGCAGTTCTTC. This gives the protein CASSVEGTSGYNEQFF. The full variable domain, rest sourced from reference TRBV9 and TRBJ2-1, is DSGVTQTPKHLITATGQRVTLRCSPRSGDLSVYWYQQSLDQGLQFLIQYYNGEERAKGNILERFSAQQFPDLHSELNLSSLELGDSALYFCASSVEGTSGYNEQFFGPGTRLTVL.

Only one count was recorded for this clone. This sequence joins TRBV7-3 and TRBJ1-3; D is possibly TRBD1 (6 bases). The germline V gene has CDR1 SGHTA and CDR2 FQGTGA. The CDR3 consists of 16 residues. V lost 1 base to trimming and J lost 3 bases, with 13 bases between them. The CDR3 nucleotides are TGTGCCAGCAGCTTAAACCCTACAGGGAATGGAAACACCATATATTTT. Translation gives CASSLNPTGNGNTIYF.

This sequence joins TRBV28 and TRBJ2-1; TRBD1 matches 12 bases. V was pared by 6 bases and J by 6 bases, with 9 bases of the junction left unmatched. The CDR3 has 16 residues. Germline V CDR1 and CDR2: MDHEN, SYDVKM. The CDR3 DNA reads TGTGCCAGCAGGCCACCGGGACAGGGGGCCTTCAATGAGCAGTTCTTC. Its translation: CASRPPGQGAFNEQFF.

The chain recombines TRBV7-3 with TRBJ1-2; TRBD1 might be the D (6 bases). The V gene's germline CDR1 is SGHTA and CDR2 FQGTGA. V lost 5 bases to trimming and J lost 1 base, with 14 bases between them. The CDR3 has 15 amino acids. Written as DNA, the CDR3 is TGTGCCAGCAGCCTACGAGGGGGTGTTAACTATGGCTACACCTTC. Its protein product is CASSLRGGVNYGYTF.

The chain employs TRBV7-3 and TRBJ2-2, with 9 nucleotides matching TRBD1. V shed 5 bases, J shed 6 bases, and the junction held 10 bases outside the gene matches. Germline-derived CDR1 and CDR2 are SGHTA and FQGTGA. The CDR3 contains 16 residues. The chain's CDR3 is CASSPQGANRAGELFF. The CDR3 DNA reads TGTGCCAGCAGCCCACAGGGGGCGAATCGGGCCGGGGAGCTGTTTTTT.